A single sample gave rise to the 17 T cell receptor beta chains below, sequenced in a study of blood T cell repertoires in COVID-19. The protocol was immunoSEQ multiplex PCR, while the TCRdb copy is restricted to in-frame clones and leaves out a portion. The sample carries hundreds of thousands of clones, approximately 89% recorded once. Material for sequencing was peripheral blood. These receptors all come from a woman in her 30s with COVID-19, enrolled during active disease.

The chain recombines TRBV3-1 (or the pseudogene TRBV3-2) with TRBJ2-7, with 8 bases aligning to TRBD2. Looked up from germline, CDR1 is LGHDT and CDR2 is YNNKEL (reference sequence). The CDR3 contains 11 residues. The junction had 8 bases not matched to a gene; V was cut back by 8 bases and J by 11 bases. CDR3 in DNA: TGTGCCAGCCCACGGCTGACTAGCGAGTACTTC. Residues: CASPRLTSEYF.

V gene TRBV6-1 combines with J gene TRBJ1-5; D is ambiguous. Germline V gene sequence: CDR1 MNHNS, CDR2 SASEGT. The V gene lost 3 bases and the J gene lost 2 bases, with 5 bases spanning the gap. The CDR3 runs 13 residues. The CDR3 nucleotides are TGTGCCAGCAGTGAGGCTGGCAATCAGCCCCAGCATTTT. Encoded protein: CASSEAGNQPQHF.

J is TRBJ2-5 and V is TRBV19, with 12 bases identical to TRBD2. This CDR3 contains 18 residues. The germline CDR1 and CDR2 sequences are LNHDA and SQIVND (reference sequence). Trimming took 7 bases from V and 2 from J; bases not matched to a gene: 14. The CDR3 DNA sequence: TGTGCCAGTATTTATTACCTAGCGGGGGGGCCCGTTCAAGAGACCCAGTACTTC. As protein: CASIYYLAGGPVQETQYF.

V usage is TRBV5-1 and J usage is TRBJ2-1; D remains unclear. The CDR3 runs to 18 residues. V lost 3 bases to trimming and J lost 1 base, with 20 bases between them. The germline gives CDR1 SGHRS, CDR2 YFSETQ. The CDR3 DNA follows: TGCGCCAGCAGCTCCTCCAACCTGGCGGCCTCTTCCTACAATGAGCAGTTCTTC. Its protein is CASSSSNLAASSYNEQFF.

The chain uses TRBV11-3 and TRBJ2-3; 11 nucleotides match TRBD2. CDR3 length equals 15 residues. Germline trimming cut 3 bases from V and 10 bases from J; bases unmatched to any gene: 9. The germline gives CDR1 SGHNT, CDR2 YENEEA. CDR3 DNA: TGTGCCAGCAGCTTTCTAACCATAGCGGGGGGGCCGCAGTATTTT. It specifies CASSFLTIAGGPQYF.

The V gene is TRBV30, the J gene TRBJ1-1; D remains ambiguous. Per the germline V gene, CDR1 is GTSNPN and CDR2 is SVGIG (reference sequence). The CDR3 covers 13 residues. V was clipped by 7 bases and J by 1 base, with 13 bases between them. The CDR3 nucleotides are TGTGCCTCGGGGAAACTCTGGAACACTGAAGCTTTCTTT. It translates to CASGKLWNTEAFF.

The chain combines TRBV10-3 with TRBJ2-5; TRBD2 is a possible D gene (6 bases). From germline, CDR1 is ENHRY and CDR2 SYGVKD. The CDR3 contains 14 residues. V lost 0 bases, J lost 4 bases, and 9 bases lay in between. The CDR3 is CAISESTSLETQYF. Written as DNA, the CDR3 is TGTGCCATCAGTGAGTCGACTAGTCTAGAGACCCAGTACTTC.

Here the CDR3 reads CASSLRVNYGYTF. In DNA form, the CDR3 reads TGTGCCAGCAGCTTAAGAGTTAACTATGGCTACACCTTC. The rearrangement joins TRBV7-9 to TRBJ1-2; D is undetermined. Germline V CDR1 and CDR2: SEHNR, FQNEAQ (reference sequence). V shed 2 bases and J shed 1 base, with 5 bases lying between them. The CDR3 runs to 13 residues. The variable domain in full, with the rest retrieved from reference TRBV7-9 and TRBJ1-2, is DTGVSQNPRHKITKRGQNVTFRCDPISEHNRLYWYRQTLGQGPEFLTYFQNEAQLEKSRLLSDRFSAERPKGSFSTLEIQRTEQGDSAMYLCASSLRVNYGYTFGSGTRLTVV.

This chain links TRBV24-1 with TRBJ2-1; weak D call: TRBD1 (6 bases). The CDR3 totals 14 residues. The germline V gene has CDR1 KGHDR and CDR2 SFDVKD. V shed 7 bases and J shed 0 bases, with 9 bases lying between them. In DNA, the CDR3 is TGTGCCACCAGCTTAGGGGGCTCCTACAATGAGCAGTTCTTC. This sequence encodes CATSLGGSYNEQFF.

The chain combines TRBV7-2 with TRBJ1-6; D is uncertain. CDR1 is SGHTA and CDR2 is FQGNSA in the germline V gene. The CDR3 loop spans 13 amino acids. V was cut by 1 base and J by 11 bases, with 9 bases left in between. The CDR3 spells CASSLGGTTPLHF. CDR3 in DNA: TGTGCCAGCAGCTTAGGCGGCACAACACCCCTCCACTTT.

Here the CDR3 reads CASSRTVFTNTIYF. CDR3 in DNA: TGTGCCAGCAGTAGGACAGTCTTTACAAACACCATATATTTT. The chain combines TRBV6-5 with TRBJ1-3; D perhaps matches TRBD1 (6 bases). The CDR3 contains 14 residues. Per germline, CDR1 MNHEY and CDR2 SVGAGI. Trimming removed 5 bases at V and 6 bases at J, with 14 bases between.

The chain links TRBV12-3 or TRBV12-4 to TRBJ1-1, with TRBD1 as a possible D gene (5 bases). CDR3 length: 13 residues. Trimming removed 0 bases at V and 4 bases at J, with 6 bases between. The CDR3 spells CASSLAGGTEAFF. CDR3 DNA sequence: TGTGCCAGCAGTTTAGCGGGGGGCACTGAAGCTTTCTTT.

The J gene is TRBJ2-7, the V gene TRBV27; D unclear. The CDR3 covers 15 residues. CDR1 is MNHEY and CDR2 is SMNVEV in the germline V gene (reference sequence). Trimming stripped 0 bases from V and 4 bases from J, with 13 bases between. Written as DNA, the CDR3 is TGTGCCAGCAGTTTATCAGGAGATCCCCCTTACGAGCAGTACTTC. Translated, it gives CASSLSGDPPYEQYF.

This chain links TRBV15 with TRBJ1-2, with a weak D call TRBD1 (6 bases). Germline V gene sequence: CDR1 LNHNV, CDR2 YYDKDF (reference sequence). Trimming cost V 9 bases and J 4 bases, with 15 bases left between them. The length of the CDR3 is 13 residues. For the CDR3, the DNA is TGTGCCACAGAACAGGGTTTAGGCTATGGCTACACCTTC. As protein: CATEQGLGYGYTF.

The chain is built from TRBV2 and TRBJ2-7; D may be TRBD1 (6 bases). The CDR3 runs 14 residues. The V end lost 5 bases, the J end lost 1 base, and 12 bases lay between the germline ends. CDR1 is SNHLY and CDR2 is FYNNEI in the germline V gene. The DNA for the CDR3 is TGTGCCAGCAGTCGGACAGTTCCATCCTACGAGCAGTACTTC. Translation: CASSRTVPSYEQYF. Looking up the rest from reference TRBV2 and TRBJ2-7 gives the full variable domain: EPEVTQTPSHQVTQMGQEVILRCVPISNHLYFYWYRQILGQKVEFLVSFYNNEISEKSEIFDDQFSVERPDGSNFTLKIRSTKLEDSAMYFCASSRTVPSYEQYFGPGTRLTVT.

The genes are TRBV18 and TRBJ2-4; the match to TRBD1 covers 8 bases. J was trimmed by 6 bases and V by 6 bases; bases with no gene match: 4. Looked up from germline, CDR1 is KGHSH and CDR2 is LQKENI. The CDR3 is 13 amino acids. The CDR3 sequence: CASSFGQGNIQYF. CDR3 sequence (DNA): TGTGCCAGCTCCTTCGGACAGGGAAACATTCAGTACTTC.

The chain links TRBV2 to TRBJ1-2; 7 bases agree with TRBD1. The CDR3 totals 14 residues. Germline-derived CDR1 and CDR2 are SNHLY and FYNNEI. With 7 bases clipped from V and 3 bases from J, the junction kept 8 bases outside the gene matches. The CDR3: CASMFGTVDYGYTF. CDR3 nucleotides: TGTGCCAGCATGTTTGGGACAGTGGACTATGGCTACACCTTC.